Listed here are 14 T cell receptor beta chains from one sample, sequenced in a study of regulatory T cells in long-lasting Graves disease. Time point reported: newly diagnosed GD, antithyroid drugs for less than 3 months. The TCR library used RNA extracted from PBMCs. iRepertoire HTBI primers and Arm-PCR of CDR3 regions built TCR beta libraries. TCRdb analysed the multiplex PCR reads with MiXCR anew, one entry per CDR3 protein. Among a few hundred thousand distinct CDR3 sequences listed, around 16% were seen once. The sample was also reused in another study, on T cells in Graves' hyperthyroidism and ophthalmopathy.

The source material was peripheral blood mononuclear cells (PBMCs), sampled at new diagnosis, from a patient treated with antithyroid drugs. These receptors came from a woman in her thirties or forties with Graves disease.

The genes are TRBV5-5 and TRBJ2-7, with 7 bases that match TRBD2. This CDR3 spans 14 amino acids. Per germline, CDR1 SGHKS and CDR2 YYEKEE (reference sequence). V lost 0 bases to trimming and J lost 5 bases; unmatched junction nucleotides: 5. The CDR3 loop is CASSLAAGENEQYF. The CDR3 DNA sequence: TGTGCCAGCAGCTTGGCCGCGGGGGAGAACGAGCAGTACTTC.

This clonotype was found many times. The CDR3, as DNA: TGTGCCAGCAGCCGGACAGGGTTGTACACCGGGGAGCTGTTTTTT. This gives the protein CASSRTGLYTGELFF. This chain uses TRBV11-1 with TRBJ2-2, with TRBD1 matching 8 bases. V dropped 5 bases and J dropped 3; count of bases not matched to a gene: 5. This CDR3 has 15 amino acids. Germline V CDR1 and CDR2: SGHAT, FQDESV (reference sequence). Full variable domain (outside the CDR3, taken from reference TRBV11-1 and TRBJ2-2): EAEVAQSPRYKITEKSQAVAFWCDPISGHATLYWYRQILGQGPELLVQFQDESVVDDSQLPKDRFSAERLKGVDSTLKIQPAELGDSAMYLCASSRTGLYTGELFFGEGSRLTVL.

The chain joins TRBV28 to TRBJ2-7; no clear D. Germline V gives CDR1 MDHEN, CDR2 SYDVKM. The CDR3 is 14 residues long. V was pared by 5 bases and J by 3 bases, with 14 bases between. The DNA of the CDR3 is TGTGCCAGCAGTCCGCGAACCAATCGCTACGAGCAGTACTTC. This codes for CASSPRTNRYEQYF.

This clonotype was observed many times. The rearrangement links TRBV29-1 to TRBJ2-3; 9 positions match TRBD2. The CDR3 contains 15 residues. CDR1 is SQVTM, CDR2 ANQGSEA, per germline. Germline trimming cut 0 bases from V and 2 bases from J; bases unmatched to any gene: 3. The CDR3 loop is CSVEEAGGTTDTQYF. The CDR3, as DNA: TGCAGCGTTGAAGAAGCGGGAGGAACCACAGATACGCAGTATTTT.

The sample holds many counts of this clonotype. The CDR3 bases are TGCAGTGCTTCAGGGACTAGCGCCGGCACAGATACGCAGTATTTT. This encodes CSASGTSAGTDTQYF. The chain links TRBV20-1 to TRBJ2-3, with 10 bases lining up with TRBD2. J lost 1 base, V lost 5 bases, and 6 bases had no gene match. The length of the CDR3 is 15 residues. Germline V gene data show CDR1 as DFQATT and CDR2 as SNEGSKA (reference sequence).

This clonotype was counted a few times. J is TRBJ2-7 and V is TRBV6-1, with 7 nucleotides matching TRBD2. Germline V gene sequence: CDR1 MNHNS, CDR2 SASEGT. The CDR3 length is 15 residues. Trimming took 6 bases from V and 2 from J; bases not matched to a gene: 10. The CDR3 protein is CASSLHASGAYEQYF. DNA for the CDR3: TGTGCCAGCAGCCTCCACGCTAGCGGTGCCTACGAGCAGTACTTC.

In DNA form, the CDR3 reads TGTGCCAGCAGCCCGGACAGGGTTGATCAGTACTTC. It yields the protein CASSPDRVDQYF. The chain is built from TRBV7-8 and TRBJ2-7, with 8 bases identical to TRBD1. The CDR3 runs to 12 residues. Germline V gives CDR1 SGHVS, CDR2 FQNEAQ. J was trimmed by 10 bases and V by 5 bases; bases with no gene match: 7.

This clonotype was recorded a few times. The chain joins TRBV25-1 to TRBJ1-1; D gene uncertain. Germline-derived CDR1 and CDR2 are MGHDK and SYGVNS. This CDR3 spans 13 amino acids. The V end was cut by 2 bases, the J end by 3 bases, with 7 bases between. The CDR3 protein is CASSEADYTEAFF. The CDR3 DNA reads as TGTGCCAGCAGTGAAGCTGATTACACTGAAGCTTTCTTT.

This clonotype appeared a few times. This sequence joins TRBV15 and TRBJ2-7; the D is unclear. Germline assignment: CDR1 LNHNV and CDR2 YYDKDF (reference sequence). V lost 1 base, J lost 1 base, and 8 bases lay in between. The CDR3 has 14 residues. The CDR3, as DNA: TGTGCCACCAGCAGAGGTCTAGTTTCCTACGAGCAGTACTTC. Amino acids: CATSRGLVSYEQYF.

This clonotype was counted only a few times. V and J are TRBV7-3 and TRBJ2-7, with TRBD2 matching over 8 bases. Trimming removed 5 bases from V and 7 bases from J; junction bases left unmatched: 10. Per the germline V gene, CDR1 is SGHTA and CDR2 is FQGTGA. This CDR3 comprises 14 residues. CDR3 nucleotides: TGTGCCAGCAGCCCAGACGGGAGGGCTCGTGAGCAGTACTTC. Amino acids: CASSPDGRAREQYF.

This clonotype has at least ten counts. This chain joins TRBV29-1 and TRBJ2-5; TRBD2 agrees at 7 bases. The CDR3 spans 13 residues. Per germline, CDR1 SQVTM and CDR2 ANQGSEA. V gave up 5 bases and J gave up 5 bases; unmatched junction bases: 8. The CDR3 DNA reads as TGCAGCGTTAAGGCTAGCGGATTGGAGACCCAGTACTTC. Translated, it gives CSVKASGLETQYF.

In this sample, this clonotype turned up many times. V and J are TRBV28 and TRBJ2-7, with D perhaps TRBD1 or TRBD2 (6 bases each). Trimming removed 6 bases at V and 3 bases at J, with 15 bases between. The CDR3 is 14 amino acids. The germline CDR1 and CDR2 sequences are MDHEN and SYDVKM. CDR3 amino acids: CASSPAGGDYEQYF. CDR3 DNA: TGTGCCAGCAGCCCGGCCGGGGGCGACTACGAGCAGTACTTC.

This clonotype was detected a few times. The chain links TRBV28 to TRBJ2-7, with D hard to call. With 6 bases removed from V and 2 bases from J, the gap between germline ends came to 11 bases. Germline lookup yields CDR1 MDHEN and CDR2 SYDVKM. The CDR3 is made up of 13 amino acids. The CDR3 protein is CASSASWAYEQYF. CDR3 DNA: TGTGCCAGCAGCGCTTCGTGGGCCTACGAGCAGTACTTC. The full variable domain, rest sourced from reference TRBV28 and TRBJ2-7, is DVKVTQSSRYLVKRTGEKVFLECVQDMDHENMFWYRQDPGLGLRLIYFSYDVKMKEKGDIPEGYSVSREKKERFSLILESASTNQTSMYLCASSASWAYEQYFGPGTRLTVT.

This clonotype was detected ten times or more. The chain has TRBV18 and TRBJ1-1; D is perhaps TRBD1 (6 bases). This CDR3 region has 16 residues. V lost 4 bases, J lost 2 bases, and 17 bases lay in between. Germline lookup yields CDR1 KGHSH and CDR2 LQKENI. In DNA, the CDR3 is TGTGCCAGCTCACGCGCCACAGGGTGGGCAAACACTGAAGCTTTCTTT. Translating it yields CASSRATGWANTEAFF.